These 14 T cell receptor beta chains came from one sample sequenced in a study of blood T cell repertoires in COVID-19. The repertoire was sequenced with immunoSEQ multiplex PCR; TCRdb's copy has only in-frame clones and lacks some. The table shows roughly 150,000 clones, with around 82% occurring only once. Specimen: peripheral blood. The receptors here all came from a man between 60 and 75 years old with acute or convalescent COVID-19.

Only one count was recorded for this clone. The rearrangement joins TRBV7-3 to TRBJ2-3; D gene unclear. V lost 5 bases and J lost 5, with 14 bases in between. The CDR3 loop spans 14 amino acids. Germline V lookup: CDR1 SGHTA, CDR2 FQGTGA. CDR3 bases: TGTGCCAGCAGCCAAACTACCCGTCGAGATACGCAGTATTTT. Translated: CASSQTTRRDTQYF. Looking up the rest from reference TRBV7-3 and TRBJ2-3 gives the full variable domain: GAGVSQTPSNKVTEKGKYVELRCDPISGHTALYWYRQSLGQGPEFLIYFQGTGAADDSGLPNDRFFAVRPEGSVSTLKIQRTERGDSAVYLCASSQTTRRDTQYFGPGTRLTVL.

This rearrangement joins TRBV4-2 to TRBJ1-6, with TRBD1 matching over 8 bases. CDR1 and CDR2 from the germline V gene are LGHNA and YNFKEQ. V was clipped by 0 bases and J by 13 bases; unmatched bases: 11. The CDR3 has 16 residues. The CDR3 DNA is TGTGCCAGCAGCCAAGACAGGGGGCGTCCAGATAGTCCCCTCCACTTT. Residues: CASSQDRGRPDSPLHF.

The chain is built from TRBV7-9 and TRBJ1-1; a weak D match, TRBD1 (5 bases). The CDR3 runs to 14 residues. The V gene's germline CDR1 is SEHNR and CDR2 FQNEAQ (reference sequence). With 5 bases removed from V and 4 bases from J, the gap between germline ends came to 14 bases. CDR3 DNA: TGTGCCAGCAGCCCCAACGGGGGACCCACTGAAGCTTTCTTT. Translation: CASSPNGGPTEAFF.

The chain uses TRBV7-2 and TRBJ2-2; TRBD1 matches 8 bases. Germline V gene lookup returns CDR1 SGHTA and CDR2 FQGNSA. The CDR3 extends over 14 amino acids. Trimming at V came to 5 bases and at J to 4 bases, leaving 3 bases not matched to a gene. The CDR3 loop reads CASSLGQGTGELFF. Here the CDR3 DNA reads TGTGCCAGCAGCCTCGGACAGGGCACCGGGGAGCTGTTTTTT.

The chain links TRBV30 to TRBJ2-7; no clear D. The CDR3 totals 13 residues. The germline CDR1 and CDR2 sequences are GTSNPN and SVGIG (reference sequence). The V end was cut by 3 bases, the J end by 2 bases, with 11 bases between. CDR3 residues: CAWSLVEPYEQYF. The CDR3 DNA follows: TGTGCCTGGAGCCTTGTCGAGCCCTACGAGCAGTACTTC.

V usage is TRBV18 and J usage is TRBJ2-7; 12 bases are shared with TRBD2. Trimming at V came to 5 bases and at J to 5 bases, leaving 4 bases not matched to a gene. Germline loops: CDR1 KGHSH, CDR2 LQKENI. The CDR3 length is 14 residues. CDR3 sequence (DNA): TGTGCCAGCTCATCTCCTAGCGGGAGGGACGAGCAGTACTTC. Translated: CASSSPSGRDEQYF.

The rearrangement uses TRBV30 and TRBJ1-2, with D perhaps matching TRBD1 (6 bases). This CDR3 has 18 residues. V lost 3 bases and J lost 8, with 31 bases in between. CDR1 and CDR2 (germline): GTSNPN, SVGIG (reference sequence). The CDR3 nucleotides read TGTGCCTGGAGATATGGGGGCATCCCAGGAAGTCTCGTTGGAGGCTACACCTTC. It yields the protein CAWRYGGIPGSLVGGYTF.

The rearrangement uses TRBV14 and TRBJ2-5, with TRBD2 matching over 13 bases. V was pared by 3 bases and J by 2 bases, with 0 bases of the junction left unmatched. The CDR3 sequence is 15 residues long. CDR1 and CDR2 (germline): SGHDN, FVKESK. CDR3 amino acids: CASSQGLAGQETQYF. As DNA, the CDR3 is TGTGCCAGCAGCCAGGGACTAGCGGGACAAGAGACCCAGTACTTC.

The chain links TRBV5-1 to TRBJ2-1; D gene unclear. CDR3 length equals 11 residues. Trimming left V 6 bases short and J 6 bases short, with 7 bases between. Germline-derived CDR1 and CDR2 are SGHRS and YFSETQ. The CDR3 DNA follows: TGCGCCAGCACCTCGGTCAATGAGCAGTTCTTC. This encodes CASTSVNEQFF.

The chain couples TRBV9 to TRBJ2-5, with TRBD1 matching over 12 bases. V gave up 1 base and J gave up 4 bases; unmatched junction bases: 5. CDR3 length: 16 residues. The germline V gene encodes CDR1 SGDLS and CDR2 YYNGEE. The CDR3 coding sequence is TGTGCCAGCAGCGTAACCGGGACAGGGGGCATAGAGACCCAGTACTTC. Translated: CASSVTGTGGIETQYF. Together with reference TRBV9 and TRBJ2-5, the CDR3 gives the full variable domain: DSGVTQTPKHLITATGQRVTLRCSPRSGDLSVYWYQQSLDQGLQFLIQYYNGEERAKGNILERFSAQQFPDLHSELNLSSLELGDSALYFCASSVTGTGGIETQYFGPGTRLLVL.

The chain links TRBV7-8 to TRBJ2-1; 8 nucleotides agree with TRBD2. In germline, CDR1 is SGHVS, CDR2 FQNEAQ. V lost 4 bases, J lost 6 bases, and 2 bases stayed unmatched. The CDR3 consists of 13 residues. CDR3 sequence (DNA): TGTGCCAGCAGCTCGGGAGGGGGCAATGAGCAGTTCTTC. Translating it yields CASSSGGGNEQFF.

This clone appeared a single time. This chain links TRBV4-2 with TRBJ2-7; 9 bases are a match to TRBD2. The CDR3 totals 15 residues. Germline trimming cut 4 bases from V and 1 base from J; bases unmatched to any gene: 5. Germline CDR1 reads LGHNA; CDR2 reads YNFKEQ. The CDR3 coding sequence is TGTGCCAGCAGCCTCAGACTAGCGGAGTCCTACGAGCAGTACTTC. It translates to CASSLRLAESYEQYF.

The V and J genes are TRBV19 and TRBJ2-1; TRBD1 matches 7 bases. There are 15 residues in the CDR3. The ends lost 6 bases at V and 7 bases at J; junction bases unmatched: 12. CDR1 is LNHDA, CDR2 SQIVND, per germline (reference sequence). CDR3 loop: CASSHPPQGKNEQFF. Here the CDR3 DNA reads TGTGCCAGTAGCCATCCACCACAGGGGAAAAATGAGCAGTTCTTC. The full variable domain, rest sourced from reference TRBV19 and TRBJ2-1, is DGGITQSPKYLFRKEGQNVTLSCEQNLNHDAMYWYRQDPGQGLRLIYYSQIVNDFQKGDIAEGYSVSREKKESFPLTVTSAQKNPTAFYLCASSHPPQGKNEQFFGPGTRLTVL.

The chain joins TRBV27 to TRBJ1-4; maybe TRBD1 (5 bases). The CDR3 sequence is 14 residues long. Trimming took 4 bases from V and 4 from J, leaving 10 bases between them. CDR1 and CDR2 from the germline V gene are MNHEY and SMNVEV (reference sequence). Written as DNA, the CDR3 is TGTGCCAGCAGTTACGGGAGGGGTAATGAAAAACTGTTTTTT. This encodes CASSYGRGNEKLFF.